The rows below give T cell receptor beta chains drawn from one sample of a study of T cells after yellow fever vaccination. TCRdb reprocessed the 5' RACE reads with MiXCR, giving one entry per CDR3 protein. The table shows around 500,000 distinct CDR3 sequences, with about a fifth occurring only once. The input for sequencing was PBMCs, taken less than 25 days after the first yellow fever vaccination. The receptors were sampled from a young man who received the YFV17D yellow fever vaccine. Both conserved end residues are part of each CDR3. The D gene is left open where the match is weak. Only part of the rows carry a size: once, few, many, or a class if the clone is expanded.

abundance: -; d_gene: TRBD1; v_gene: TRBV28; j_gene: TRBJ2-2; CDR3aa: CASSLFPRGTTGELFF; CDR3nt: TGTGCCAGCAGTTTATTTCCCAGGGGGACCACCGGGGAGCTGTTTTTT
abundance: -; d_gene: TRBD2; v_gene: TRBV3-1; j_gene: TRBJ2-2; CDR3aa: CASSQSSGTNTGELFF; CDR3nt: TGTGCCAGCAGCCAGTCTAGCGGGACGAACACCGGGGAGCTGTTTTTT
abundance: few; d_gene: TRBD1; v_gene: TRBV10-3; j_gene: TRBJ1-5; CDR3aa: CAIQGGGNQPQHF; CDR3nt: TGTGCCATACAGGGGGGTGGCAATCAGCCCCAGCATTTT
abundance: -; d_gene: TRBD1; v_gene: TRBV10-3; j_gene: TRBJ2-1; CDR3aa: CAISEPWTGGGNEQFF; CDR3nt: TGTGCCATCAGTGAGCCGTGGACAGGGGGAGGCAATGAGCAGTTCTTC
abundance: -; d_gene: -; v_gene: TRBV5-1; j_gene: TRBJ2-5; CDR3aa: CASSLAEGQETQYF; CDR3nt: TGCGCCAGCAGCTTGGCCGAGGGGCAAGAGACCCAGTACTTC
abundance: many; d_gene: -; v_gene: TRBV28; j_gene: TRBJ2-6; CDR3aa: CASDSKGFRSGANVLTF; CDR3nt: TGTGCCAGCGATAGTAAGGGTTTCCGCTCTGGGGCCAACGTCCTGACTTTC
abundance: few; d_gene: -; v_gene: TRBV7-2; j_gene: TRBJ2-5; CDR3aa: CASSLNRGQGETQYF; CDR3nt: TGTGCCAGCAGCTTAAACCGGGGCCAGGGGGAGACCCAGTACTTC
abundance: -; d_gene: -; v_gene: TRBV29-1; j_gene: TRBJ1-1; CDR3aa: CSVTTMGDTEAFF; CDR3nt: TGCAGCGTAACGACGATGGGAGACACTGAAGCTTTCTTT
abundance: -; d_gene: TRBD1; v_gene: TRBV6-2/TRBV6-3; j_gene: TRBJ2-2; CDR3aa: CASKDRGPGELFF; CDR3nt: TGTGCCAGCAAGGACAGGGGCCCTGGGGAGCTGTTTTTT
abundance: few; d_gene: -; v_gene: TRBV7-3; j_gene: TRBJ2-5; CDR3aa: CASRLGQDNTQETQYF; CDR3nt: TGTGCCAGCAGACTAGGACAAGACAACACCCAAGAGACCCAGTACTTC
abundance: -; d_gene: TRBD2; v_gene: TRBV6-2/TRBV6-3; j_gene: TRBJ2-6; CDR3aa: CASSHIPGLAGSSGANVLTF; CDR3nt: TGTGCCAGCAGTCATATCCCGGGACTAGCGGGAAGTTCTGGGGCCAACGTCCTGACTTTC
abundance: -; d_gene: TRBD1; v_gene: TRBV19; j_gene: TRBJ2-5; CDR3aa: CASTNRQGPYQETQYF; CDR3nt: TGTGCCAGTACCAATAGACAGGGACCGTACCAAGAGACCCAGTACTTC
abundance: -; d_gene: -; v_gene: TRBV7-2; j_gene: TRBJ1-5; CDR3aa: CASSLGGAPQHF; CDR3nt: TGTGCCAGCAGCTTAGGAGGGGCGCCCCAGCATTTT